This TCR beta chain is drawn from a study of T cell responses to AZD1222 COVID-19 vaccine. On the study more broadly: Pooling covered second doses at about 4 or about 12 weeks.

In the case of this clone: Its target is unknown.

V was shortened by 0 bases and J by 5 bases, with 8 bases between the two germline ends. The length of the CDR3 is 13 residues. Per the germline V gene, CDR1 is SGDLS and CDR2 is YYNGEE. Profiling relied on immunoSEQ multiplex PCR, and the TCRdb table lists in-frame clones only, not all of them. The sample holds 65,000 to 90,000 clones; about nine tenths are singletons and the top ten take around 7.7%. General study points: Donors were mostly white British, more females; clonal diversity possibly underestimated.

This clonotype was sampled from an adult in good health. The rearrangement uses TRBV9 and TRBJ1-1; D is undetermined. The input for sequencing was peripheral blood, taken on day 0 of AZD1222 vaccination. The CDR3 bases are TGTGCCAGCAGCGTAGGTTGGGGAACTGAAGCTTTCTTT. This codes for CASSVGWGTEAFF.